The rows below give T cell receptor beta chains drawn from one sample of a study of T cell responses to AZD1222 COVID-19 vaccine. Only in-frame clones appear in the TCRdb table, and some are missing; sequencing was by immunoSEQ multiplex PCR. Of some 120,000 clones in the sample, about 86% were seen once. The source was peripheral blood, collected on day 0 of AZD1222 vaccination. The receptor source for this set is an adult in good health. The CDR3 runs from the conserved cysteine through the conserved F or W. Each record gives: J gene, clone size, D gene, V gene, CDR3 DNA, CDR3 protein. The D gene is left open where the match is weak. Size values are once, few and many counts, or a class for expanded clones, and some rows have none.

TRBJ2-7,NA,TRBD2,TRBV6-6,TGTGCCAGCAGTTACCAGACTAGCGGGGGCGGGTACGAGCAGTACTTC,CASSYQTSGGGYEQYF
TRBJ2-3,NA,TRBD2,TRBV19,TGTGCCAGTACCTTAGCGGGGTCTTACACAGATACGCAGTATTTT,CASTLAGSYTDTQYF
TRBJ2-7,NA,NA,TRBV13,TGTGCCAGCAGCTTAGACATCGCCGGGCAGTACTTC,CASSLDIAGQYF
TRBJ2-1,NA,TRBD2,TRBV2,TGTGCCAGCAGTGAGGAGCGGGAGACCTACAATGAGCAGTTCTTC,CASSEERETYNEQFF
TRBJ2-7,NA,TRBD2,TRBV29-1,TGCAGCGTTGAAGATCTGCGGGGAGGGAGCAAATCCTACGAGCAGTACTTC,CSVEDLRGGSKSYEQYF
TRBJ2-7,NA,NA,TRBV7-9,TGTGCCAGCAGCTACGCTAACTACGAGCAGTACTTC,CASSYANYEQYF
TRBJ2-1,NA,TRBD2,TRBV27,TGTGCCAGCAGAGCGGGATTTGGCTACAATGAGCAGTTCTTC,CASRAGFGYNEQFF
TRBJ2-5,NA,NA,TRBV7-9,TGTGCCAGCAGCTTAGAAGAGGGTTCGGTGGAGACCCAGTACTTC,CASSLEEGSVETQYF
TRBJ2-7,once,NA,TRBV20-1,TGCAGTGCTCTGGGGCGGGACGAGCAGTACTTC,CSALGRDEQYF
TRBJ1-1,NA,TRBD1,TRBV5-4,TGTGCCAGCAGACCGGAAGGGGGCGGCACTGAAGCTTTCTTT,CASRPEGGGTEAFF
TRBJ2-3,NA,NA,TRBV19,TGTGCCAGTAGTGGGAGTTCGACAGATACGCAGTATTTT,CASSGSSTDTQYF
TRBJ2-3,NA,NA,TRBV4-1,TGCGCCAGCAGCCACCAAGGGGAATACGGTTTAAATACGCAGTATTTT,CASSHQGEYGLNTQYF
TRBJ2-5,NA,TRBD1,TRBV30,TGTGCCTGGGCGACAGGGGTAGGCTTGAGAGAGACCCAGTACTTC,CAWATGVGLRETQYF
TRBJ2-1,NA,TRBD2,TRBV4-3,TGCGCCAGCAGCCAAGAACCGACTAGCGGGGCACCGAATGAGCAGTTCTTC,CASSQEPTSGAPNEQFF
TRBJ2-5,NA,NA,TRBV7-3,TGTGCCAGCAGCTTAAGCCCCGCTAGAGGGGAAGAGACCCAGTACTTC,CASSLSPARGEETQYF
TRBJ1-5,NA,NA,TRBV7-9,TGTGCCAGCGCCCTAGGCAATCAGCCCCAGCATTTT,CASALGNQPQHF
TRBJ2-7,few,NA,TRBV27,TGTGCCAGCAGTTTTTTGGCGGGCTACGAGCAGTACTTC,CASSFLAGYEQYF
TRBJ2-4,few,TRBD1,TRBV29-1,TGCAGCGTGAACACAGGGGGCAACTACTTAGAGTACTTC,CSVNTGGNYLEYF
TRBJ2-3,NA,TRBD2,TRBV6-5,TGTGCCAGCAGTCGTAGCGGGACGAGCACAGATACGCAGTATTTT,CASSRSGTSTDTQYF
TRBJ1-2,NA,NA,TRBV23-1,TGCGCCAGCACTCGACTCCGGGGGGGGCAGGGGACAAACTATGGCTACACCTTC,CASTRLRGGQGTNYGYTF
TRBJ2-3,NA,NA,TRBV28,TGTGCCAGCAGTTTAGGGGGGATTAGGACAGATACGCAGTATTTT,CASSLGGIRTDTQYF
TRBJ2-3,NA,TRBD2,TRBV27,TGTGCCAGCAGTTTAGGGACTAGCGGGAGAGCAGATACGCAGTATTTT,CASSLGTSGRADTQYF
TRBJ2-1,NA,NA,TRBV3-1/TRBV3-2,TGTGCCAGCAGCCAAGTTCGAGGTACTGAGCAGTTCTTC,CASSQVRGTEQFF
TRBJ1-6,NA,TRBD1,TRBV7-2,TGTGCCAGCAGCTTAGACAGGGGGCTAAATTCACCCCTCCACTTT,CASSLDRGLNSPLHF
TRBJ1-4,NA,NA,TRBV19,TGTGCCAGTAGTACGCCCAATTATGAAAAACTGTTTTTT,CASSTPNYEKLFF
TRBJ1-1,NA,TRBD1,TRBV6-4,TGTGCCAGCATTAGACAGGGGGCGGACTTGAACACTGAAGCTTTCTTT,CASIRQGADLNTEAFF
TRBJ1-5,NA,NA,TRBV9,TGTGCCAGCAGCGTAGCTACGAGAAATCAGCCCCAGCATTTT,CASSVATRNQPQHF
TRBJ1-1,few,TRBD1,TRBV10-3,TGTGCCATCAGTGAGGATGACAGGGGAGCTTTCTTT,CAISEDDRGAFF
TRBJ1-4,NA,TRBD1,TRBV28,TGTGCCAGCAGTGACACAGGGGGCCTCGGTGAAAAACTGTTTTTT,CASSDTGGLGEKLFF
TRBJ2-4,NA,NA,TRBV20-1,TGCAGTGCTAGTAGCGGTAAAAACATTCAGTACTTC,CSASSGKNIQYF
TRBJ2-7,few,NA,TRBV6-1,TGTGCCAGCAGTGATCAGCGGCTAGCAGAGCAGTACTTC,CASSDQRLAEQYF
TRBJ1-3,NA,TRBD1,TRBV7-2,TGTGCCAGCAGCTCGGGACAGTCCTCTGGAAACACCATATATTTT,CASSSGQSSGNTIYF
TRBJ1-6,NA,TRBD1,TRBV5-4,TGTGCCAGCAGCCGACAGGGTGGGAATTCACCCCTCCACTTT,CASSRQGGNSPLHF
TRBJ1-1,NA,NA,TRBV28,TGTGCCAGCAGTTTGGAGTGGCAGATGAACACTGAAGCTTTCTTT,CASSLEWQMNTEAFF
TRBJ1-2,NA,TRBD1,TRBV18,TGTGCCAGCTCACCATCGGACAGGAGCGGCTACACCTTC,CASSPSDRSGYTF
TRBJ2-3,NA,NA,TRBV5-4,TGTGCCAGCAGCTCTCCTCCCACAGATACGCAGTATTTT,CASSSPPTDTQYF
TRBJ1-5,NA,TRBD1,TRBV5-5,TGTGCCAGCAACTTGCCGGGACAGAGCTTCGTTCAGCCCCAGCATTTT,CASNLPGQSFVQPQHF
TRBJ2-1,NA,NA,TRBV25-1,TGTGCCAGCAGTGAAGGTGGGAGCTCCTACAATGAGCAGTTCTTC,CASSEGGSSYNEQFF
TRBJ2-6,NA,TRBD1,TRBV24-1,TGTGCCACCAGTGATGAGGGACAGGGGGCGCGGGGGGCCAACGTCCTGACTTTC,CATSDEGQGARGANVLTF
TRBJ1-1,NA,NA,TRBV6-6,TGTGCCAGCAGTTACCAGGGACCGAACACTGAAGCTTTCTTT,CASSYQGPNTEAFF
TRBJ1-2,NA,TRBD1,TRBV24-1,TGTGCCACCAGTGATCCTCCGGGACAGGGTGTGTATGGCTACACCTTC,CATSDPPGQGVYGYTF
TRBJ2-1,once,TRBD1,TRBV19,TGTGCCAGTAGTATTCAAGCAGGGGGCTACAATGAGCAGTTCTTC,CASSIQAGGYNEQFF